Listed below are T cell receptor beta chains from one sample, sequenced in a study of shared clonotypes between healthy human individuals. Some clones are missing from TCRdb's copy, which holds only in-frame ones; the method was immunoSEQ multiplex PCR. The top ten clones hold over 1% of a sample with over 1.4 million clones, roughly 96% of them seen once. Source material: naive CD4+ T cells sorted from blood. These receptors all come from a man aged 25-45 years in good health. Each CDR3 is given with its conserved first and last residue. Fields, in order: V gene, clone size, J gene, D gene, CDR3 protein, CDR3 DNA. D genes are given only for firm matches. Only some rows state a clone size, as once, few, many or a class for expanded clones.

v_gene: TRBV28
abundance: once
j_gene: TRBJ1-4
d_gene: .
CDR3aa: CASRRGPNEKLFF
CDR3nt: TGTGCCAGCAGAAGGGGTCCTAATGAAAAACTGTTTTTT

v_gene: TRBV10-2
abundance: .
j_gene: TRBJ2-7
d_gene: .
CDR3aa: CASTGGPYYEQYF
CDR3nt: TGCGCCAGCACGGGCGGGCCGTACTACGAGCAGTACTTC

v_gene: TRBV5-1
abundance: .
j_gene: TRBJ2-5
d_gene: TRBD2
CDR3aa: CASRLGLAGTTGSQETQYF
CDR3nt: TGCGCCAGCAGGCTGGGACTAGCGGGAACAACGGGGTCTCAAGAGACCCAGTACTTC

v_gene: TRBV5-6
abundance: .
j_gene: TRBJ1-2
d_gene: .
CDR3aa: CASSLAVGSGYTF
CDR3nt: TGTGCCAGCAGCTTGGCCGTCGGGTCTGGCTACACCTTC

v_gene: TRBV6-6
abundance: .
j_gene: TRBJ2-1
d_gene: .
CDR3aa: CASSREPLDNEQFF
CDR3nt: TGTGCCAGCAGCCGGGAGCCCCTAGACAATGAGCAGTTCTTC

v_gene: TRBV5-6
abundance: .
j_gene: TRBJ2-7
d_gene: .
CDR3aa: CASSRSYEQYF
CDR3nt: TGTGCCAGCAGCCGATCCTACGAGCAGTACTTC

v_gene: TRBV14
abundance: .
j_gene: TRBJ2-1
d_gene: .
CDR3aa: CASSPKGWDSYNEQFF
CDR3nt: TGTGCCAGCAGCCCAAAAGGGTGGGACTCCTACAATGAGCAGTTCTTC

v_gene: TRBV18
abundance: .
j_gene: TRBJ2-2
d_gene: TRBD2
CDR3aa: CASPRIPGTRTTGELFF
CDR3nt: TGTGCCAGCCCGCGGATTCCCGGGACTAGAACCACCGGGGAGCTGTTTTTT

v_gene: TRBV19
abundance: .
j_gene: TRBJ1-5
d_gene: .
CDR3aa: CASSWVNQPQHF
CDR3nt: TGTGCCAGTAGTTGGGTAAATCAGCCCCAGCATTTT

v_gene: TRBV2
abundance: .
j_gene: TRBJ2-7
d_gene: .
CDR3aa: CASREVGEQYF
CDR3nt: TGTGCCAGCAGAGAAGTAGGCGAGCAGTACTTC

v_gene: TRBV28
abundance: .
j_gene: TRBJ2-7
d_gene: TRBD1
CDR3aa: CASSLLNQGALEQYF
CDR3nt: TGTGCCAGCAGTTTATTAAATCAGGGGGCGCTTGAGCAGTACTTC

v_gene: TRBV7-3
abundance: .
j_gene: TRBJ2-3
d_gene: .
CDR3aa: CASSSGLQRTDTQYF
CDR3nt: TGTGCCAGCAGCTCAGGCCTCCAGCGCACAGATACGCAGTATTTT

v_gene: TRBV7-8
abundance: .
j_gene: TRBJ1-1
d_gene: .
CDR3aa: CASSSKRAGGTEAFF
CDR3nt: TGTGCCAGCAGCTCCAAACGTGCGGGGGGCACTGAAGCTTTCTTT

v_gene: TRBV10-2
abundance: .
j_gene: TRBJ1-5
d_gene: .
CDR3aa: CATRDPLSNQPQHF
CDR3nt: TGCGCCACTAGGGATCCTTTAAGCAATCAGCCCCAGCATTTT